This T cell receptor beta chain was sequenced during a study of blood T cell repertoires in COVID-19. Study background: Specimens from acute and convalescent COVID-19 originated in the United States, Italy and Spain. T cells, B-cell-depleted T cells, or PBMCs supplied cDNA or gDNA.

This CDR3 region has 18 residues. J lost 2 bases, V lost 0 bases, and 4 bases had no gene match. Germline V CDR1 and CDR2: SGHVS, FNYEAQ. Original handling: Cell counts per sample came from amplifying reference gene primers. TCRdb's table, derived via immunoSEQ multiplex PCR, lists solely in-frame clones and lacks some. V and J calls and clone size follow that table, whereas D and trimming were derived from the DNA. The sample holds 150,000 to 200,000 clones, less than 90% seen once. Patients from Seattle were sampled longitudinally, starting during active infection. The chain couples TRBV7-6 to TRBJ2-2; 12 bases fit TRBD2. This receptor was obtained from a woman between 65 and 79 years old with COVID-19, enrolled during active disease. The sequenced material came from peripheral blood. CDR3 nucleotides: TGTGCCAGCAGCTTAGCGGCGACTAGCGGGAGCAACACCGGGGAGCTGTTTTTT. Translated, it gives CASSLAATSGSNTGELFF.